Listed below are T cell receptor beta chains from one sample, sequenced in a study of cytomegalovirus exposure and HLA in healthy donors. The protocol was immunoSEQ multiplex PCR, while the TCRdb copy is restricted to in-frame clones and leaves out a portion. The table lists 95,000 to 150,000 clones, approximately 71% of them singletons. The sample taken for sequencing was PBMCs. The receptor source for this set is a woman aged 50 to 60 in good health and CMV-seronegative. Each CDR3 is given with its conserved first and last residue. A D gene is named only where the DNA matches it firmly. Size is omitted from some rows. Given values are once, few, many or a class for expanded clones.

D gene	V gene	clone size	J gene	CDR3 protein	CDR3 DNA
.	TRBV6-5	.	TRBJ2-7	CASARGWDEQYF	TGTGCCAGCGCCAGGGGCTGGGACGAGCAGTACTTC
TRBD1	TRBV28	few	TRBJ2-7	CASSSPGGGFEEQYF	TGTGCCAGCAGTTCCCCAGGGGGCGGTTTTGAAGAGCAGTACTTC
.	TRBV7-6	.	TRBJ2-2	CASSLVLRSDTGELFF	TGTGCCAGCAGCTTAGTCCTGCGGTCGGACACCGGGGAGCTGTTTTTT
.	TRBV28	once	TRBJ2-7	CASCYSGGYEQYF	TGTGCCAGCTGCTATAGCGGAGGATACGAGCAGTACTTC
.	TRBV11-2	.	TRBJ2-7	CASSLSSTGTLHYEQYF	TGTGCCAGCAGCTTATCGTCGACCGGGACTTTACACTACGAGCAGTACTTC
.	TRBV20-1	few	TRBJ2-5	CSASSAVTQYF	TGCAGTGCTAGTAGCGCGGTCACCCAGTACTTC
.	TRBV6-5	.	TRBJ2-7	CASSEGGRGQYF	TGTGCCAGCAGTGAAGGGGGGAGGGGGCAGTACTTC
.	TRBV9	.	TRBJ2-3	CASSVVTAGTDTQYF	TGTGCCAGCAGCGTAGTGACAGCCGGCACAGATACGCAGTATTTT
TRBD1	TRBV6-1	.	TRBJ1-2	CASSAETGVYYGYTF	TGTGCCAGCAGTGCTGAGACAGGGGTCTACTATGGCTACACCTTC
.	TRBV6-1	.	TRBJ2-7	CDSSKEASQAQYF	TGTGACAGCAGCAAGGAGGCCAGCCAGGCTCAGTACTTC
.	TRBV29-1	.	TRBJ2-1	CSGNRDTSYNEQFF	TGCAGCGGGAACCGGGACACATCCTACAATGAGCAGTTCTTC
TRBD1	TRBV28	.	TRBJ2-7	CASSLFTGTGSLEQYF	TGTGCCAGCAGTTTATTTACCGGGACAGGGTCCCTCGAGCAGTACTTC
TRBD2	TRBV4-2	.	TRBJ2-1	CASSHGTSGSRPGEQFF	TGTGCCAGCAGCCACGGGACTAGCGGGAGCCGCCCTGGTGAGCAGTTCTTC
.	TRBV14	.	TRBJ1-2	CASSQGRTLEGDGYTF	TGTGCCAGCAGCCAAGGTAGAACCCTAGAAGGGGATGGCTACACCTTC
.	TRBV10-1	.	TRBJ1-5	CASSVFQPQHF	TGCGCCAGCAGTGTATTTCAGCCCCAGCATTTT
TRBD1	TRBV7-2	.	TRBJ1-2	CASRETGDGYTF	TGTGCCAGCAGGGAAACAGGGGATGGCTACACCTTC
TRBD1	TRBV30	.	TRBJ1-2	CAWSSRGSKGYTF	TGTGCCTGGAGTTCCAGGGGGTCGAAGGGCTACACCTTC
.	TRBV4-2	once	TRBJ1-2	CASSQDLVALTNYGYTF	TGTGCCAGCAGCCAAGATCTAGTGGCCCTAACTAACTATGGCTACACCTTC
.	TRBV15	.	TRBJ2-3	CATSKGGRLSTDTQYF	TGTGCCACCTCCAAAGGTGGGAGGCTCAGCACAGATACGCAGTATTTT
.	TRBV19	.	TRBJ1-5	CASRTDSWSQLHF	TGTGCCAGTAGGACGGACAGCTGGAGTCAGTTGCATTTT
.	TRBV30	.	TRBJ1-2	CAWSVLPIRGDYGYTF	TGTGCCTGGAGTGTATTACCGATACGGGGGGACTATGGCTACACCTTC
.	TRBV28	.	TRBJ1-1	CASSPIFNSGAGDTEAFF	TGTGCCAGCAGTCCCATATTTAATTCCGGGGCGGGGGACACTGAAGCTTTCTTT
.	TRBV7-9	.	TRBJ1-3	CASSLDAAGGNTIYF	TGTGCCAGCAGCTTAGACGCCGCGGGGGGAAACACCATATATTTT
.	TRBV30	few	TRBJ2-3	CAWSNLLAQYF	TGTGCCTGGAGTAATCTCCTCGCGCAGTATTTT
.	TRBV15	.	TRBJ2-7	CATAFGQYYEQYF	TGTGCCACCGCCTTCGGACAGTACTACGAGCAGTACTTC
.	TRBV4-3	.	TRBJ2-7	CASSQGVGEQYF	TGCGCCAGCAGCCAAGGAGTCGGGGAGCAGTACTTC
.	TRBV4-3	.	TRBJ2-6	CASSQEWGGRVANVLTF	TGCGCCAGCAGCCAAGAATGGGGGGGGCGGGTGGCCAACGTCCTGACTTTC
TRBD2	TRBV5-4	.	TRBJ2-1	CASRSGTSGDNEQFF	TGTGCCAGCAGATCCGGGACTAGCGGAGACAATGAGCAGTTCTTC
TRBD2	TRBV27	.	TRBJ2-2	CASTILSGRPNTGELFF	TGTGCCAGCACCATATTAAGCGGGAGGCCGAACACCGGGGAGCTGTTTTTT
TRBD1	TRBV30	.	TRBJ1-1	CAWSVGMRDRSLF	TGTGCCTGGAGCGTAGGTATGAGGGACAGGTCCCTCTTT
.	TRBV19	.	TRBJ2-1	CATSRDYNEQFF	TGTGCTACCTCCAGGGACTACAATGAGCAGTTCTTC
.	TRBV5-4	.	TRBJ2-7	CASSLTEEQYF	TGTGCCAGCAGCTTGACGGAGGAGCAGTACTTC
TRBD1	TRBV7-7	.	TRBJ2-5	CASSLVGDREETQYF	TGTGCCAGCAGCTTAGTAGGTGACAGGGAAGAGACCCAGTACTTC
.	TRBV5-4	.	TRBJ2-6	CASSGDGSGANVLTF	TGTGCCAGCAGCGGAGATGGATCTGGGGCCAACGTCCTGACTTTC
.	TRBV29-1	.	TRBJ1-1	CSVVSTTGTEAFF	TGCAGCGTTGTGAGTACAACGGGCACTGAAGCTTTCTTT